The 15 T cell receptor beta chains below all came from one sample that was sequenced in a study of response to subunit inactivated influenza vaccine (dated by TCRdb to between 2017 and 2018). The library was made by RT-PCR. TCRdb lists the instrument as Illumina HiSeq 2500. Using fastp trimming at Q25 and MiXCR clonotype assembly, TCRdb reanalyzed the public sequencing data and kept in-frame beta chains. Each CDR3 protein gets just one entry, which takes the most common genes and DNA from the rows behind it. Counted in this sample were approximately 700,000 distinct CDR3 sequences; less than 20% of them appeared once. The ten most abundant clones make up around 10% of the sample. The sample was PBMCs from blood, taken about 11 days after vaccination. These TCRs come from a man aged 45-65 years who received an inactivated influenza vaccine. Donor details come from another sample of the same person, matched by shared clones.

The V and J genes are TRBV5-1 and TRBJ2-7; 8 bases align to TRBD1. Germline lookup yields CDR1 SGHRS and CDR2 YFSETQ. The CDR3 has 15 residues. Unmatched junction bases numbered 8, after V lost 4 bases and J lost 2 bases. CDR3 sequence: CASSQDRAHAYEQYF. The CDR3, as DNA: TGCGCCAGCAGCCAGGACAGGGCTCACGCCTACGAGCAGTACTTC.

This clonotype was counted only a few times. V usage is TRBV29-1 and J usage is TRBJ2-2, with D unclear. Germline CDR1 is SQVTM and CDR2 is ANQGSEA. The CDR3 spans 13 residues. Trimming took 4 bases from V and 0 from J, leaving 6 bases between them. The CDR3: CSVVHTNTGELFF. CDR3 in DNA: TGCAGCGTTGTCCACACGAACACCGGGGAGCTGTTTTTT.

The chain carries TRBV7-6 and TRBJ2-7; no clear D. Deletions cut 1 base from V and 7 bases from J, with 14 bases between. The V gene's germline CDR1 is SGHVS and CDR2 FNYEAQ. This CDR3 contains 14 residues. The CDR3: CASSLEVASWEQYF. CDR3 DNA sequence: TGTGCCAGCAGCTTAGAGGTAGCTTCGTGGGAGCAGTACTTC.

This clonotype has just a few counts. The chain couples TRBV7-9 to TRBJ1-1; TRBD1 aligns across 11 bases. The CDR3 has 15 amino acids. CDR1 and CDR2 from the germline V gene are SEHNR and FQNEAQ (reference sequence). Germline trimming cut 3 bases from V and 5 bases from J; bases unmatched to any gene: 5. The CDR3 DNA reads as TGTGCCAGCAGCTTTTTCCGGGACAGGGGGACTGAAGCTTTCTTT. Its translation: CASSFFRDRGTEAFF.

This clonotype was observed a handful of times. The chain carries TRBV10-2 and TRBJ2-1; no clear D. Between the trimmed V and J ends, which lost 7 bases and 9 bases, there was a span of 10 bases. Germline lookup yields CDR1 WSHSY and CDR2 SAAADI. This CDR3 contains 11 residues. CDR3 loop: CASTPGLEQFF. CDR3 coding DNA: TGCGCCAGCACTCCCGGGCTTGAGCAGTTCTTC.

There are a few counts of this clonotype. The chain links TRBV7-9 to TRBJ1-2; D may be TRBD1 (5 bases). There are 14 residues in the CDR3. Germline V gene lookup returns CDR1 SEHNR and CDR2 FQNEAQ (reference sequence). With 4 bases removed from V and 6 bases from J, the gap between germline ends came to 15 bases. CDR3 in DNA: TGTGCCAGCAGCTCCACGGGGGGTGGCGATGGCTACACCTTC. It translates to CASSSTGGGDGYTF.

This clonotype occurred many times. The V call is TRBV29-1, the J call TRBJ1-1; D remains unclear. The CDR3 is made up of 13 amino acids. Germline V gives CDR1 SQVTM, CDR2 ANQGSEA. Trimming pared 3 bases from V and 7 bases from J, leaving 15 bases between. CDR3 nucleotides: TGCAGCGTTGATAGCTCGCGGCAGGATGAAGCTTTCTTT. Residues: CSVDSSRQDEAFF.

The table lists this clonotype with a few counts. CDR3 in DNA: TGCGCCAGCAGGGGGACTTTAGGCTACACCTTC. Translation gives CASRGTLGYTF. The chain combines TRBV5-1 with TRBJ1-2; D may be TRBD1 (5 bases). Germline CDR1 reads SGHRS; CDR2 reads YFSETQ. The CDR3 is 11 residues long. V was pared by 5 bases and J by 8 bases, with 10 bases between.

This clonotype was found a few times. The rearrangement links TRBV4-2 to TRBJ2-7, with D perhaps matching TRBD1 (5 bases). The V end was cut by 3 bases, the J end by 1 base, with 13 bases between. CDR1 LGHNA and CDR2 YNFKEQ come from the germline V gene. The length of the CDR3 is 15 residues. The CDR3 protein is CASSQGLGRSYEQYF. In nucleotides, the CDR3 is TGTGCCAGCAGCCAGGGGCTGGGTAGGTCCTACGAGCAGTACTTC.

This clonotype was counted between two and nine times. V usage is TRBV11-2 and J usage is TRBJ2-1; TRBD2 is a possible D gene (6 bases). Germline V gene data show CDR1 as SGHAT and CDR2 as FQNNGV. V was clipped by 4 bases and J by 5 bases, with 12 bases between them. The CDR3 runs 14 residues. The DNA for the CDR3 is TGTGCCAGCAGCTCGATTAGCGGTAACAATGAGCAGTTCTTC. Protein sequence: CASSSISGNNEQFF. The full variable domain, with the rest looked up from reference TRBV11-2 and TRBJ2-1, is EAGVAQSPRYKIIEKRQSVAFWCNPISGHATLYWYQQILGQGPKLLIQFQNNGVVDDSQLPKDRFSAERLKGVDSTLKIQPAKLEDSAVYLCASSSISGNNEQFFGPGTRLTVL.

V usage is TRBV20-1 and J usage is TRBJ2-7; D is uncertain. CDR3 length: 14 amino acids. V lost 0 bases and J lost 5, with 14 bases in between. The V gene's germline CDR1 is DFQATT and CDR2 SNEGSKA (reference sequence). The CDR3 nucleotides are TGCAGTGCTAGAGAAAGGGCTAGTAGCCACGAGCAGTACTTC. Its translation is CSARERASSHEQYF.

The rearrangement uses TRBV28 and TRBJ1-2; no clear D gene. Germline V gene sequence: CDR1 MDHEN, CDR2 SYDVKM. CDR3 length equals 13 residues. Trimming pared 10 bases from V and 8 bases from J, leaving 20 bases between. The CDR3 region is CAISPGVHCGYTF. Here the CDR3 DNA reads TGTGCCATCAGCCCCGGGGTACACTGCGGCTACACCTTC.

The CDR3 is CASSLQAPGSHEQYF. CDR3 in DNA: TGCGCCAGCAGCTTGCAGGCCCCGGGATCCCACGAGCAGTACTTC. This sequence joins TRBV5-1 and TRBJ2-7, with D tentatively TRBD2 (5 bases). Germline V gives CDR1 SGHRS, CDR2 YFSETQ. Trimming took 1 base from V and 5 from J, leaving 16 bases between them. The CDR3 spans 15 residues. Based on the CDR3 plus reference TRBV5-1 and TRBJ2-7, the full variable domain is KAGVTQTPRYLIKTRGQQVTLSCSPISGHRSVSWYQQTPGQGLQFLFEYFSETQRNKGNFPGRFSGRQFSNSRSEMNVSTLELGDSALYLCASSLQAPGSHEQYFGPGTRLTVT.

This clonotype was seen repeatedly, ten times or more. The chain joins TRBV7-8 to TRBJ2-7; a possible D gene is TRBD2 (5 bases). Between the trimmed V and J ends, which lost 3 bases and 0 bases, there was a span of 9 bases. Germline CDR1 reads SGHVS; CDR2 reads FQNEAQ. The CDR3 loop spans 14 amino acids. For the CDR3, the DNA is TGTGCCAGCAGCTTTGATAGCGTCTCCTACGAGCAGTACTTC. Translated, it gives CASSFDSVSYEQYF.

CDR3 sequence (DNA): TGTGGGACAGGGGAAGAGACCCAGTACTTC. It translates to CGTGEETQYF. This chain connects TRBV28 to TRBJ2-5; 9 positions agree with TRBD1. Per germline, CDR1 MDHEN and CDR2 SYDVKM. The CDR3 runs to 10 residues.